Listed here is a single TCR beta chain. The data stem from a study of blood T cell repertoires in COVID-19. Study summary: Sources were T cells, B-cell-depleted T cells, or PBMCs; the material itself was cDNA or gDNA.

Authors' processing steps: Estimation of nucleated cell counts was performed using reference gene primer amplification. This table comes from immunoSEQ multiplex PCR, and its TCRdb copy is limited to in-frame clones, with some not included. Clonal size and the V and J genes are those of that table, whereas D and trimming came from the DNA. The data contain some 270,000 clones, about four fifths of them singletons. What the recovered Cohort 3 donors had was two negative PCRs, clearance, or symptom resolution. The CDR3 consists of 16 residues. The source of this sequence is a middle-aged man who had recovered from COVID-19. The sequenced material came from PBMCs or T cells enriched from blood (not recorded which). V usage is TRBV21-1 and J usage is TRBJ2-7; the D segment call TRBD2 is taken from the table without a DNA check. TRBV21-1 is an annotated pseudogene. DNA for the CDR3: TGTGCCAGCAGCAGAGGGGAGCGGGAGGGCCCCCACGAGCAGTACTTC. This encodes CASSRGEREGPHEQYF.